The source of this T cell receptor (beta chain) is a study of cytomegalovirus exposure and HLA in healthy donors. A note on this clone: Its antigen is as yet unknown.

Study observations and caveats: Researchers catalogued some 160 TCR beta chains as cytomegalovirus-associated.

Both 60 Vbeta primers and 13 Jbeta primers went into the PCR. Method: immunoSEQ multiplex PCR; TCRdb's copy keeps in-frame clones and lacks some. There are some 180,000 clones in the sample; 65% to 85% occur only once, and more than 1.1% lies in the top ten. The V gene's germline CDR1 is MGHDK and CDR2 SYGVNS. V lost 4 bases and J lost 2, with 19 bases in between. The CDR3 has 17 residues. Input material: PBMCs. The clonotype originates from a girl under 18 in good health and CMV-seropositive. The chain has TRBV25-1 and TRBJ2-3; maybe TRBD2 (7 bases). CDR3 nucleotide sequence: TGTGCCAGCAGTGGGTTTCGGGGAGGGGGACCCACAGATACGCAGTATTTT. It encodes CASSGFRGGGPTDTQYF.